The TCR beta chain described here comes from a study of T-cell memory formation after mild COVID-19. Notes on the study in general: Whereas later expanders leaned CD4+, clones contracting day 15 to 85 showed a balanced CD4/CD8 makeup. Clones from the second wave (peaking day 37) had unconfirmed SARS-CoV-2 specificity. CD4+ clones that contracted lay mainly in CM and EM; CD8+ ones lay in EMRA.

This CDR3 spans 15 amino acids. V gave up 1 base and J gave up 2 bases; unmatched junction bases: 2. The germline V gene has CDR1 SNHLY and CDR2 FYNNEI. To note about this clonotype: The antigen remains unidentified.

The TCR alpha and TCR beta cDNA libraries, bearing sample barcodes and UMIs, were generated by 5'RACE using constant-segment primers. Each CDR3 protein gets one entry after TCRdb re-called the 5' RACE reads with MiXCR. Of fewer than 140,000 distinct CDR3 sequences listed, under 15% are singletons. The chain joins TRBV2 to TRBJ2-7, with 10 bases fitting TRBD2. The sequence was obtained from an adult woman who had mild COVID-19 (a few samples of this study predate the infection). Cell type and time point are not known. Sequencing was carried out using PBMCs or a T cell subset sorted from them (not recorded which). The DNA of the CDR3 is TGTGCCAGCAGTGAAGAAGCGGGAGGGCCCTACGAGCAGTACTTC. It is translated as CASSEEAGGPYEQYF.